Below, one T cell receptor beta chain is given with its context. V was cut by 6 bases and J by 8 bases, with 19 bases left in between. Germline assignment: CDR1 MNHEY and CDR2 SMNVEV (reference sequence). The CDR3 is made up of 14 amino acids. This entry is derived from a study of blood T cell repertoires in COVID-19. Study information: Collection of acute and convalescent COVID-19 samples took place in the United States, Italy and Spain. Sources were T cells, B-cell-depleted T cells, or PBMCs; the material itself was cDNA or gDNA.

In the study's own analysis: Amplification with reference gene primers provided the estimates of nucleated cell counts. Measured with immunoSEQ multiplex PCR; TCRdb has only the in-frame clones, and not every one. The D gene and trimming were derived from the DNA, and the V and J assignments and clone size from that table. The sample lists approximately 83,000 clones, about 82% occurring once. The chain employs TRBV27 and TRBJ1-2, with D possibly being TRBD1 (5 bases). The sequence came from a man in his fifties with acute or convalescent COVID-19. The sample consisted of peripheral blood. Here the CDR3 reads CASSLTLGAGGYTF. CDR3 in DNA: TGTGCCAGCAGCCTAACGCTTGGGGCTGGGGGCTACACCTTC.